A selection of T cell receptor beta chains follows, all from one sample in a study of CD8 T cells in Susac syndrome. Using its own MiXCR run on the immunoSEQ multiplex PCR reads, TCRdb lists one record per CDR3 protein. The data contain a few hundred thousand distinct CDR3 sequences, approximately 95% of them singletons. The sample was CD4+ T cells from PBMCs. These receptors were obtained from a human donor with multiple sclerosis. Each CDR3 is given with its conserved first and last residue. The D gene is left open where the match is weak. Not every row has a clone size; where given, it reads once, few, many or a size class.

CDR3 protein	CDR3 DNA	J gene	V gene	clone size	D gene
CSEQEQGVGETQYF	TGCAGCGAGCAAGAACAGGGGGTTGGGGAGACCCAGTACTTC	TRBJ2-5	TRBV29-1	-	TRBD1
CASSPGRTGTNEQFF	TGTGCCAGCTCACCAGGACGGACAGGGACAAATGAGCAGTTCTTC	TRBJ2-1	TRBV18	-	TRBD1
CASSQPGQSEQYF	TGCGCCAGCAGCCAACCCGGACAGAGCGAGCAGTACTTC	TRBJ2-7	TRBV4-1	-	-
CASSHGLAGAREQFF	TGCGCCAGCAGCCACGGACTAGCGGGGGCGCGGGAGCAGTTCTTC	TRBJ2-1	TRBV5-1	-	TRBD2
CSATIVAGGHEQYF	TGCAGTGCCACGATCGTGGCAGGGGGACACGAGCAGTACTTC	TRBJ2-7	TRBV20-1	-	TRBD1
CASSQDPVPFGDEQYF	TGTGCCAGCAGCCAAGATCCGGTACCGTTTGGCGACGAGCAGTACTTC	TRBJ2-7	TRBV3-1	-	-
CATRQTGGPYEQYF	TGTGCCACCAGACAAACGGGAGGGCCGTACGAGCAGTACTTC	TRBJ2-7	TRBV5-4	-	TRBD2
CASSPSRDTDGYTF	TGTGCCAGCAGCCCTTCCCGGGACACCGACGGCTACACCTTC	TRBJ1-2	TRBV9	-	-
CAWSLGFAYEQYF	TGTGCCTGGAGTTTAGGGTTTGCCTACGAGCAGTACTTC	TRBJ2-7	TRBV30	once	-
CASREQGLTPKSYNEQFF	TGTGCCAGTCGAGAACAGGGGCTAACACCCAAGTCGTACAATGAGCAGTTCTTC	TRBJ2-1	TRBV28	-	TRBD1
CSVRGVRDTQYF	TGCAGCGTTAGGGGGGTGAGAGATACGCAGTATTTT	TRBJ2-3	TRBV29-1	-	-
CASSPTAIGGIKETQYF	TGCGCCAGCAGCCCAACGGCGATCGGCGGGATCAAAGAGACCCAGTACTTC	TRBJ2-5	TRBV5-1	-	-
CASSPDRGTGELFF	TGTGCCAGCAGCCCCGACAGAGGGACCGGGGAGCTGTTTTTT	TRBJ2-2	TRBV12-3/TRBV12-4	-	-
CASTSTSGSTNIQYF	TGTGCCAGCACCTCGACTAGCGGGAGCACCAACATTCAGTACTTC	TRBJ2-4	TRBV12-3/TRBV12-4	-	TRBD2
CSAWRPNTDTQYF	TGCAGTGCTTGGAGGCCAAACACAGATACGCAGTATTTT	TRBJ2-3	TRBV20-1	-	-
CSAKRGGSYNEQFF	TGCAGTGCGAAGCGGGGGGGCTCCTACAATGAGCAGTTCTTC	TRBJ2-1	TRBV20-1	-	TRBD2
CASSYDRSLSWNTEAFF	TGTGCCAGCAGTTACGACAGGTCTTTATCATGGAACACTGAAGCTTTCTTT	TRBJ1-1	TRBV6-2/TRBV6-3	-	-
CASSQDVRGGYTF	TGTGCCAGCAGCCAAGATGTGCGGGGTGGCTACACCTTC	TRBJ1-2	TRBV14	-	-
CASSRDRSAQYF	TGTGCCAGCAGCCGGGACAGGTCCGCCCAGTACTTC	TRBJ2-5	TRBV7-2	-	TRBD1
CASSPDSSGYTF	TGTGCCAGCAGCCCAGACTCTAGCGGCTACACCTTC	TRBJ1-2	TRBV11-2	-	-
CASSRRGGRERYNEQFF	TGTGCCAGCAGCCGGAGAGGGGGTCGGGAGCGCTACAATGAGCAGTTCTTC	TRBJ2-1	TRBV14	-	-
CASSERQVNMNTEAFF	TGTGCCAGCAGTGAAAGGCAGGTGAACATGAACACTGAAGCTTTCTTT	TRBJ1-1	TRBV2	-	-
CATSRDRAVSVEQYF	TGTGCCACCAGCAGAGATCGAGCGGTTTCGGTCGAGCAGTACTTC	TRBJ2-7	TRBV15	-	-
CSVETSGGTEAFF	TGCAGCGTTGAAACGTCAGGGGGCACTGAAGCTTTCTTT	TRBJ1-1	TRBV29-1	-	TRBD1
CSAHERAEAFF	TGCAGTGCTCATGAGCGTGCTGAAGCTTTCTTT	TRBJ1-1	TRBV20-1	-	-
CASSSPDRVMYEQYF	TGTGCCAGCAGCTCACCGGACAGGGTTATGTACGAGCAGTACTTC	TRBJ2-7	TRBV7-2	-	TRBD1
CASSESLLTGTSPTEQYF	TGTGCCAGCAGTGAATCTCTGTTAACCGGGACTAGCCCGACCGAGCAGTACTTC	TRBJ2-7	TRBV2	-	TRBD2
CASSPRQGSYGYTF	TGTGCCAGCAGCCCCCGGCAGGGGAGCTATGGCTACACCTTC	TRBJ1-2	TRBV27	few	-
CASSTGELFF	TGTGCCAGCAGCACCGGGGAGCTGTTTTTT	TRBJ2-2	TRBV6-6	-	-
CASSYSTPSLTDTQYF	TGTGCCAGCAGTTACTCGACTCCCTCACTCACAGATACGCAGTATTTT	TRBJ2-3	TRBV6-6	once	-
CASSYLGGNTEAFF	TGTGCCAGCAGTTACCTTGGGGGTAACACTGAAGCTTTCTTT	TRBJ1-1	TRBV6-5	-	-
CAITGAPLRDGYTF	TGTGCCATCACAGGGGCCCCACTAAGAGATGGCTACACCTTC	TRBJ1-2	TRBV10-3	-	-
CASSQRLAGGDTQYF	TGCGCCAGCAGCCAACGACTAGCGGGGGGGGATACGCAGTATTTT	TRBJ2-3	TRBV4-1	-	TRBD2
CSARDKRGPLEQYF	TGCAGTGCTAGAGACAAGCGGGGCCCGTTAGAGCAGTACTTC	TRBJ2-7	TRBV20-1	-	TRBD2
CASGSTREQETQYF	TGTGCCAGCGGATCGACTAGGGAGCAAGAGACCCAGTACTTC	TRBJ2-5	TRBV2	-	-
CASSKQGNTEAFF	TGTGCCAGCAGCAAACAGGGGAACACTGAAGCTTTCTTT	TRBJ1-1	TRBV14	-	-
CSVVRATGGELFF	TGCAGCGTTGTTCGAGCCACTGGCGGGGAGCTGTTTTTT	TRBJ2-2	TRBV29-1	-	-
CAITLGRSTYEQYF	TGTGCCATCACTTTGGGCAGGTCGACCTACGAGCAGTACTTC	TRBJ2-7	TRBV10-3	once	-
CASSIGTSNYGYTF	TGTGCCAGTAGTATCGGCACCTCTAACTATGGCTACACCTTC	TRBJ1-2	TRBV19	once	-
CASSGLGLETQYF	TGTGCCAGCAGCGGGCTGGGGCTAGAGACCCAGTACTTC	TRBJ2-5	TRBV2	once	-
CASSPSGRGSATGELFF	TGTGCCAGCTCACCATCCGGACGGGGCTCGGCTACCGGGGAGCTGTTTTTT	TRBJ2-2	TRBV18	-	-
CAIRTPQHNEQFF	TGTGCCATTCGGACCCCACAACACAATGAGCAGTTCTTC	TRBJ2-1	TRBV7-8	-	-
CARDGAADSPLHF	TGTGCCAGGGACGGGGCCGCGGATTCACCCCTCCACTTT	TRBJ1-6	TRBV6-2/TRBV6-3	-	-
CASSGPTGELFF	TGTGCCAGCAGTGGACCCACCGGGGAGCTGTTTTTT	TRBJ2-2	TRBV2	-	-
CSVVAWRQTYEQYF	TGCAGCGTTGTTGCTTGGAGACAGACCTACGAGCAGTACTTC	TRBJ2-7	TRBV29-1	-	-
CASSRTAIYEQYF	TGTGCCAGCAGTCGGACAGCGATCTACGAGCAGTACTTC	TRBJ2-7	TRBV27	-	-
CASRTGSYNEQFF	TGTGCCAGCAGGACAGGGTCCTACAATGAGCAGTTCTTC	TRBJ2-1	TRBV2	-	TRBD1
CASSLAQGLNEQFF	TGTGCCAGCAGCTTAGCCCAGGGCCTCAATGAGCAGTTCTTC	TRBJ2-1	TRBV7-2	-	-
CSVGTSEQYF	TGCAGCGTCGGAACCTCCGAGCAGTACTTC	TRBJ2-7	TRBV29-1	-	-
CASSQAHRYQEQFF	TGTGCCAGCAGCCAAGCCCACAGGTACCAGGAGCAGTTCTTC	TRBJ2-1	TRBV3-1	-	-
CASGWTGLKDTQYF	TGTGCCAGTGGATGGACAGGGCTCAAAGATACGCAGTATTTT	TRBJ2-3	TRBV28	-	TRBD1
CASSLAGTGPYEQYF	TGTGCCAGCAGCTTAGCCGGGACAGGGCCCTACGAGCAGTACTTC	TRBJ2-7	TRBV7-9	few	TRBD1
CASSQDPHAVRTGELFF	TGTGCCAGCAGCCAGGACCCCCATGCGGTCCGCACCGGGGAGCTGTTTTTT	TRBJ2-2	TRBV4-2	-	-
CSARDWGRTDTQYF	TGCAGTGCTAGAGATTGGGGGAGAACAGATACGCAGTATTTT	TRBJ2-3	TRBV20-1	-	-